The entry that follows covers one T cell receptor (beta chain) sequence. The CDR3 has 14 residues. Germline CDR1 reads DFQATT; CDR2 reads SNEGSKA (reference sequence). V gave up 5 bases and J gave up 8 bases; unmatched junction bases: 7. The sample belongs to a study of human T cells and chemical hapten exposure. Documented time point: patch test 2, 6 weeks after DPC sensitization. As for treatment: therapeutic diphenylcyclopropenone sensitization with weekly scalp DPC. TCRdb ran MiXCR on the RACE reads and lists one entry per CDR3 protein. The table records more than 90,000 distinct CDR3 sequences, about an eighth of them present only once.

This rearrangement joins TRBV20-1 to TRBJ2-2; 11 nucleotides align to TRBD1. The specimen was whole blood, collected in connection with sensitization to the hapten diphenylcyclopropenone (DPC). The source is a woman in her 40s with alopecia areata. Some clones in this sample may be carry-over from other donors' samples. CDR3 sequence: CSAPGQGAGGELFF. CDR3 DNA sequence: TGCAGTGCTCCAGGACAGGGGGCAGGGGGGGAGCTGTTTTTT.